This TCR beta chain emerged from a study of cytomegalovirus exposure and HLA in healthy donors. General study points: Some TCR beta chains (about 170 of them) were listed as cytomegalovirus-associated.

CDR1 SQVTM and CDR2 ANQGSEA come from the germline V gene. The J segment lost 2 bases and the V segment lost 4 bases, leaving 5 bases of the junction unmatched. This CDR3 comprises 14 residues. Generated by immunoSEQ multiplex PCR, the TCRdb table keeps only in-frame clones and is missing some. The sample has tens of thousands of clones; over 85% are singletons. To note about this clone: Antigen: not known.

The sequence derives from a man in his late teens or twenties in good health and CMV-seronegative. Sequenced: PBMCs. The V gene is TRBV29-1, the J gene TRBJ2-5; 9 bases fit TRBD2. CDR3 protein: CSVAPSGEQETQYF. The CDR3 bases are TGCAGCGTTGCACCTAGCGGGGAACAAGAGACCCAGTACTTC.